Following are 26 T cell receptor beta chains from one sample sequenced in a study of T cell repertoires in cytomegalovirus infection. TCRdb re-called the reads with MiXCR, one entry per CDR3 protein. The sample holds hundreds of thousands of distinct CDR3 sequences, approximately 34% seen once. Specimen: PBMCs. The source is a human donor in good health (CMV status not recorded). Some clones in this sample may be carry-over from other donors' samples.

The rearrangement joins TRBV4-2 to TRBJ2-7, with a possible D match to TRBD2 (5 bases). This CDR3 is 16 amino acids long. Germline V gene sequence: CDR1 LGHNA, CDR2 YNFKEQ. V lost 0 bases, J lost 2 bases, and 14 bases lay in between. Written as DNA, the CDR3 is TGTGCCAGCAGCCAAGAGGAACGGACTGGGCCCTACGAGCAGTACTTC. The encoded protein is CASSQEERTGPYEQYF.

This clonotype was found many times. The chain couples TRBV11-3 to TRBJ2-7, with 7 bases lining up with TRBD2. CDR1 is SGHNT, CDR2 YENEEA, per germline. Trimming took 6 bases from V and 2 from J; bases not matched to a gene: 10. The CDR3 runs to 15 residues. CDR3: CASRKGGDLPYEQYF. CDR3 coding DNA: TGTGCCAGCAGAAAGGGAGGGGACCTACCCTACGAGCAGTACTTC. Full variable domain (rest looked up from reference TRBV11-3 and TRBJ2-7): EAGVVQSPRYKIIEKKQPVAFWCNPISGHNTLYWYLQNLGQGPELLIRYENEEAVDDSQLPKDRFSAERLKGVDSTLKIQPAELGDSAVYLCASRKGGDLPYEQYFGPGTRLTVT.

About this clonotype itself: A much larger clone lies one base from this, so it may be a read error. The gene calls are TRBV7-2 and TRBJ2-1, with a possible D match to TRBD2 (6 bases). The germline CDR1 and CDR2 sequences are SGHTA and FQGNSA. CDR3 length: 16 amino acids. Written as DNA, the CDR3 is TGTGCCAGCAGAGACCCGGTTCCGGGAGTCCACAATAAGCAGTTCTTC. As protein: CASRDPVPGVHNKQFF. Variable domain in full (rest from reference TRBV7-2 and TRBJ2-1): GAGVSQSPSNKVTEKGKDVELRCDPISGHTALYWYRQSLGQGLEFLIYFQGNSAPDKSGLPSDRFSAERTGGSVSTLTIQRTQQEDSAVYLCASRDPVPGVHNKQFFGPGTRLTVL.

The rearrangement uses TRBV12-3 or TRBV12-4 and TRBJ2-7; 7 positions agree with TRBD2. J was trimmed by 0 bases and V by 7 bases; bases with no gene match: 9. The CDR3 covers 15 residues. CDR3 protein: CASTWGGGSSYEQYF. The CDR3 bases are TGTGCCAGCACCTGGGGGGGGGGGAGCTCCTACGAGCAGTACTTC.

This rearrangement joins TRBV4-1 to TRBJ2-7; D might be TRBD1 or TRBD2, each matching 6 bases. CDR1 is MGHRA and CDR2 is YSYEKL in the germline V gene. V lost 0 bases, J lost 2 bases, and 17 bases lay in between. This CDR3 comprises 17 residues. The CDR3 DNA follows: TGCGCCAGCAGCCAAGATCTAGTGGGGGGCCGAACCTACGAGCAGTACTTC. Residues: CASSQDLVGGRTYEQYF.

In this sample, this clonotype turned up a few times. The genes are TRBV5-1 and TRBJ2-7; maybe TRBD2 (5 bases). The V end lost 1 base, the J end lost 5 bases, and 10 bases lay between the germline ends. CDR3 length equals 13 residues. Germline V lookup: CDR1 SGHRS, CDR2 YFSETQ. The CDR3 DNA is TGCGCCAGCAGCTTGTGGCGGGCCGACGAGCAGTACTTC. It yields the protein CASSLWRADEQYF.

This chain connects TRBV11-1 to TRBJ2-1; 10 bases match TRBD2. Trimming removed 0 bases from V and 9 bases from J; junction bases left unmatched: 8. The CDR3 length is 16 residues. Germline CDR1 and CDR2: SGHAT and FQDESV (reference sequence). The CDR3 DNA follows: TGTGCCAGCAGCTTAGCGCGGGGTTTAGCGGGAGGTGAGCAGTTCTTC. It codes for CASSLARGLAGGEQFF.

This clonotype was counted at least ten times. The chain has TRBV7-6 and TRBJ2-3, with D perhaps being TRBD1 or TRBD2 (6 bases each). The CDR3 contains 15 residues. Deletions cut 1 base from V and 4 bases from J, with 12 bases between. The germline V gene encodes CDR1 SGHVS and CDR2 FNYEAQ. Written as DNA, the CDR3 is TGTGCCAGCAGCTTAGGTGGGGGGCCGGCAGATACGCAGTATTTT. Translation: CASSLGGGPADTQYF.

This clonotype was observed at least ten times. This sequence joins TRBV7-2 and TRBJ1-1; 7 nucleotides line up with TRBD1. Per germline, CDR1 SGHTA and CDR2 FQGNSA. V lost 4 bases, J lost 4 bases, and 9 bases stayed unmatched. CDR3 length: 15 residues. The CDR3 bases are TGTGCCAGCAGCTCCCGCCCACAGGGGCTCACTGAAGCTTTCTTT. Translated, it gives CASSSRPQGLTEAFF.

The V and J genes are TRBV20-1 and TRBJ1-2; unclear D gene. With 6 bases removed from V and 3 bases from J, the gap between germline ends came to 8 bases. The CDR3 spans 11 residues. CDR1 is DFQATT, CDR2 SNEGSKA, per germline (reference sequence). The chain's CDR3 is CSAGDYYGYTF. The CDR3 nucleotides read TGCAGTGCGGGCGATTACTATGGCTACACCTTC.

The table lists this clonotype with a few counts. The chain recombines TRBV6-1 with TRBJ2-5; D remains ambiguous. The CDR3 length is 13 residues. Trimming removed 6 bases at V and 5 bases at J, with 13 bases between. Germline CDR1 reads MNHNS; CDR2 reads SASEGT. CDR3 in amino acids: CASRSQTAETQYF. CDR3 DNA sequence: TGTGCCAGCAGATCTCAGACTGCGGAGACCCAGTACTTC.

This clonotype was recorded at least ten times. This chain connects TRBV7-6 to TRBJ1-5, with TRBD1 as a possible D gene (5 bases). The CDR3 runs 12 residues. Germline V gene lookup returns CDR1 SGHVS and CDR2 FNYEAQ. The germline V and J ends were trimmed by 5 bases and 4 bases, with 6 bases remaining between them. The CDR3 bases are TGTGCCAGCAGCGCAGGGAATCAGCCCCAGCATTTT. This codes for CASSAGNQPQHF.

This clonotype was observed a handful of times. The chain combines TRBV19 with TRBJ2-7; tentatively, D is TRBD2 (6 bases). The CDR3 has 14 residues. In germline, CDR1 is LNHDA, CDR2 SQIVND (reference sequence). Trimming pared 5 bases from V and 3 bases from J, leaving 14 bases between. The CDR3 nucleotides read TGTGCCAGTAGTTGGAGCGGGCTACACTACGAGCAGTACTTC. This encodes CASSWSGLHYEQYF.

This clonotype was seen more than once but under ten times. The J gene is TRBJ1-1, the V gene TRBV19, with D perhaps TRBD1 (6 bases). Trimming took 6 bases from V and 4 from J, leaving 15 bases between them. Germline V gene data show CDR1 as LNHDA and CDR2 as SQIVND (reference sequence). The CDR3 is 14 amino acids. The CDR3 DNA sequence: TGTGCCAGTAGCCTTCAGGGGTTGCGCACTGAAGCTTTCTTT. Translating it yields CASSLQGLRTEAFF.

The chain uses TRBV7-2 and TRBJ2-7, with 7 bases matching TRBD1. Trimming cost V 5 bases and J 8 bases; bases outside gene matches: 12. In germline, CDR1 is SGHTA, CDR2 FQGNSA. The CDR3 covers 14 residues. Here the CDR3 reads CASSPGTVIHQQYF. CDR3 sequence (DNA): TGTGCCAGCAGCCCCGGGACAGTCATCCACCAGCAGTACTTC.

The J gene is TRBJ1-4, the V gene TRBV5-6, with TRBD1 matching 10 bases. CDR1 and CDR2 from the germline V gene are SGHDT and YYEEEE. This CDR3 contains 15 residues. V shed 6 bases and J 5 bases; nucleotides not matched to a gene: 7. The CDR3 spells CASNDRGQGNEKLFF. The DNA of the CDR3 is TGTGCCAGCAACGACCGGGGACAGGGGAATGAAAAACTGTTTTTT.

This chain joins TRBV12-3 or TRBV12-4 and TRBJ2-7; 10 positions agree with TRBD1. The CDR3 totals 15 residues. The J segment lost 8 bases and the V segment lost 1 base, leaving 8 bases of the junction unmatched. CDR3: CASSLEWDRGQQQYF. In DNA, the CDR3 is TGTGCCAGCAGTTTAGAATGGGACAGGGGCCAGCAGCAGTACTTC.

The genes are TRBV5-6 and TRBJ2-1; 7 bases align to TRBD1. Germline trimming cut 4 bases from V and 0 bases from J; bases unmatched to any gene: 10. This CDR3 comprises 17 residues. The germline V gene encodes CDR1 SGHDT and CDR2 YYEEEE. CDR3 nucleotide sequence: TGTGCCAGCAGCCCAGAGGGACAGACGAGCTCCTACAATGAGCAGTTCTTC. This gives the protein CASSPEGQTSSYNEQFF.

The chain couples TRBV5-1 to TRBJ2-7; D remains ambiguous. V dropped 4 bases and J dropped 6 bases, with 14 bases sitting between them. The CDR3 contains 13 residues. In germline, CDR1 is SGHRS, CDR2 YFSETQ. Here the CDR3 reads CASSPFGESEQYF. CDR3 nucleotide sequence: TGCGCCAGCAGCCCGTTTGGCGAGAGCGAGCAGTACTTC.

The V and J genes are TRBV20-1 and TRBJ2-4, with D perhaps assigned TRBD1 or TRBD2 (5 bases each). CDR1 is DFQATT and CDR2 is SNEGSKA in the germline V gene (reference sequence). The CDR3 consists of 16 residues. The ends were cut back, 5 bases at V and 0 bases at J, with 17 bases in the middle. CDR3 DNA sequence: TGCAGTGCTCCGAGGGGTCCGGGGTTAGCCAAAAACATTCAGTACTTC. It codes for CSAPRGPGLAKNIQYF.

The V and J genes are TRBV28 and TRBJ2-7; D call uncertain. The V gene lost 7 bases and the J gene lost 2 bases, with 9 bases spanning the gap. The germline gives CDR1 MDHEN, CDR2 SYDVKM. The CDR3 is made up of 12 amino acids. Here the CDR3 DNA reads TGTGCCAGCACCGGACCCCCCTACGAGCAGTACTTC. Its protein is CASTGPPYEQYF.

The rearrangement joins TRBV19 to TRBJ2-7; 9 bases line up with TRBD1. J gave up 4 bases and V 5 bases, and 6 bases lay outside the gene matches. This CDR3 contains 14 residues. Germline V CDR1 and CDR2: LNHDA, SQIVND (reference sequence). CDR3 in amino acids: CASSGRTGVYEQYF. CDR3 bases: TGTGCCAGTAGTGGTCGGACAGGGGTGTACGAGCAGTACTTC.

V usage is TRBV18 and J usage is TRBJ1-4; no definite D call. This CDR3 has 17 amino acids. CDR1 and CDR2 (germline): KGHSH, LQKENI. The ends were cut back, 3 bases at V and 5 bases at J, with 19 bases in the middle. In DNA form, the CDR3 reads TGTGCCAGCTCACCTACTGGGCTCCCGGGCCCGAATGAAAAACTGTTTTTT. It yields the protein CASSPTGLPGPNEKLFF.

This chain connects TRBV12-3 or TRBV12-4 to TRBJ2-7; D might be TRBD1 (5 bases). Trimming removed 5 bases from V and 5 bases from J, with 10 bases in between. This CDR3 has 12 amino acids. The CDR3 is CASSPQDNEQYF. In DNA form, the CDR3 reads TGTGCCAGCAGTCCACAGGACAACGAGCAGTACTTC.

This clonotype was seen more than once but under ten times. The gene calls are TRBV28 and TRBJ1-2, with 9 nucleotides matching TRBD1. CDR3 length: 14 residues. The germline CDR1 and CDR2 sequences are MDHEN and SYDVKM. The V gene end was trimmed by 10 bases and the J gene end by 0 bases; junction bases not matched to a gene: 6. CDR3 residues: CATTRDRANYGYTF. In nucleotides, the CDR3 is TGTGCCACCACCAGGGACAGGGCTAACTATGGCTACACCTTC.

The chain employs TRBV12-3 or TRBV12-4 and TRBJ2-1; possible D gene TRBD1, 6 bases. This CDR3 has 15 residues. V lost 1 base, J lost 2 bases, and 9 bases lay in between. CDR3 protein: CASSLGWGPYNEQFF. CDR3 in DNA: TGTGCCAGCAGTTTAGGTTGGGGGCCCTACAATGAGCAGTTCTTC.